The T cell receptor beta chain described here comes from a study of PD-1 blockade in classical Hodgkin lymphoma. Study results and limitations: The causes of the repertoire differences, possibly disease activity or prior therapy, remain undefined. Newly diagnosed patients were reported to exhibit reduced baseline TCR diversity relative to healthy donors.

Regarding time point: newly diagnosed, previously untreated cHL patient sample. Comparison relied on PBMCs that came from newly diagnosed, untreated classical Hodgkin lymphoma. On this clone: Its target is not known.

The germline V and J ends were trimmed by 7 bases and 0 bases, with 13 bases remaining between them. Per the germline V gene, CDR1 is SGHTA and CDR2 is FQGNSA. The CDR3 totals 14 residues. Sequencing was performed with immunoSEQ multiplex PCR; in TCRdb, only in-frame clones are kept and a portion is missing. The sample includes fewer than 40,000 clones, 94% seen only once; the top ten take 2% to 2.5%. The sequence was obtained from a human donor with classical Hodgkin lymphoma. The sequencing input was peripheral blood mononuclear cells (PBMCs). The chain couples TRBV7-2 to TRBJ2-7; a weak D match, TRBD2 (5 bases). This CDR3 is CASIQTGTSYEQYF. For the CDR3, the DNA is TGTGCCAGCATCCAGACGGGAACCTCCTACGAGCAGTACTTC.